These 26 T cell receptor beta chains came from one sample sequenced in a study of T-cell memory formation after mild COVID-19. Each CDR3 protein is one row after TCRdb ran MiXCR on the 5' RACE reads. Counted here are about 350,000 distinct CDR3 sequences, over 25% occurring once; the ten biggest clones make up roughly 14%. Sequencing was done on a sample of PBMCs or a T cell subset sorted from them (not recorded which). The origin of the receptors is an adult woman who had mild COVID-19 (a few samples of this study predate the infection). Cell type and time point are not known.

At least ten counts were recorded for this clonotype. The chain uses TRBV12-3 or TRBV12-4 and TRBJ2-5; D is unclear. The CDR3 loop spans 14 amino acids. With 2 bases removed from V and 0 bases from J, the gap between germline ends came to 7 bases. Written as DNA, the CDR3 is TGTGCCAGCAGTTTATGGGTGAACCAAGAGACCCAGTACTTC. It yields the protein CASSLWVNQETQYF.

The chain couples TRBV5-6 to TRBJ2-7, with D maybe TRBD1 (6 bases). Germline V CDR1 and CDR2: SGHDT, YYEEEE. The CDR3 totals 14 residues. Between the trimmed V and J ends, which lost 3 bases and 3 bases, there was a span of 13 bases. This CDR3 reads CASSSTGILYEQYF. The CDR3 DNA reads as TGTGCCAGCAGCTCTACAGGGATCCTCTACGAGCAGTACTTC.

This clonotype was seen more than once but under ten times. V gene TRBV12-3 or TRBV12-4 combines with J gene TRBJ2-3; D gene uncertain. The CDR3 contains 14 residues. Between the trimmed V and J ends, which lost 6 bases and 3 bases, there was a span of 13 bases. Here the CDR3 reads CASSLHGWTDTQYF. The CDR3 DNA is TGTGCCAGCAGCCTTCATGGATGGACAGATACGCAGTATTTT.

This chain links TRBV5-1 with TRBJ1-1, with D maybe TRBD1 (5 bases). Between the trimmed V and J ends, which lost 0 bases and 4 bases, there was a span of 10 bases. CDR1 and CDR2 (germline): SGHRS, YFSETQ. This CDR3 spans 14 amino acids. This chain's CDR3 is CASSLEAGSTEAFF. In DNA, the CDR3 is TGCGCCAGCAGCTTGGAGGCAGGGAGCACTGAAGCTTTCTTT.

V and J are TRBV9 and TRBJ1-3, with D hard to call. Germline lookup yields CDR1 SGDLS and CDR2 YYNGEE. V lost 0 bases to trimming and J lost 0 bases, with 13 bases between them. The CDR3 spans 17 residues. The CDR3 sequence: CASSVEVLRSSGNTIYF. Written as DNA, the CDR3 is TGTGCCAGCAGCGTAGAGGTGTTGAGGAGCTCTGGAAACACCATATATTTT.

This clonotype was counted between two and nine times. The gene calls are TRBV15 and TRBJ1-5; D remains ambiguous. V was shortened by 9 bases and J by 2 bases, with 8 bases between the two germline ends. Germline CDR1 reads LNHNV; CDR2 reads YYDKDF (reference sequence). The CDR3 totals 12 residues. CDR3 sequence: CATRRGNQPQHF. The DNA of the CDR3 is TGTGCCACGCGGCGGGGCAATCAGCCCCAGCATTTT. The variable domain in full, completed from reference TRBV15 and TRBJ1-5, reads DAMVIQNPRYQVTQFGKPVTLSCSQTLNHNVMYWYQQKSSQAPKLLFHYYDKDFNNEADTPDNFQSRRPNTSFCFLDIRSPGLGDTAMYLCATRRGNQPQHFGDGTRLSIL.

The chain recombines TRBV7-9 with TRBJ2-3, with D maybe TRBD1 (6 bases). Germline CDR1 is SEHNR and CDR2 is FQNEAQ (reference sequence). This CDR3 is built from 17 residues. V lost 1 base, J lost 6 bases, and 20 bases lay in between. CDR3 DNA: TGTGCCAGCAGCTTAGGGCCAGGGGTCACTATATCGGATACGCAGTATTTT. It yields the protein CASSLGPGVTISDTQYF.

This sequence joins TRBV7-2 and TRBJ2-3; D not resolved. Trimming cost V 0 bases and J 0 bases, with 10 bases left between them. The germline V gene encodes CDR1 SGHTA and CDR2 FQGNSA. There are 16 residues in the CDR3. The CDR3 reads CASSLASLLSTDTQYF. The CDR3 DNA sequence: TGTGCCAGCAGCTTAGCAAGCTTATTGAGCACAGATACGCAGTATTTT.

V gene TRBV10-3 combines with J gene TRBJ1-6; TRBD1 might be the D (6 bases). This CDR3 contains 14 residues. Trimming shortened V by 9 bases and J by 4 bases, and 13 bases separated the two germline ends. CDR1 ENHRY and CDR2 SYGVKD come from the germline V gene. In DNA, the CDR3 is TGTGCCATAAGACAGGAACCTTATAATTCACCCCTCCACTTT. As protein: CAIRQEPYNSPLHF.

The V call is TRBV6-1, the J call TRBJ2-7; 10 bases agree with TRBD1. The V gene end was trimmed by 10 bases and the J gene end by 5 bases; junction bases not matched to a gene: 11. The CDR3 is made up of 14 amino acids. Germline loops: CDR1 MNHNS, CDR2 SASEGT. CDR3 coding DNA: TGTGCCATCACCTTTGACAGGGGGCTAGACGAGCAGTACTTC. Translated: CAITFDRGLDEQYF.

The chain combines TRBV7-9 with TRBJ1-3, with D hard to call. The CDR3 loop spans 13 amino acids. V was shortened by 5 bases and J by 8 bases, with 13 bases between the two germline ends. Germline V gene data show CDR1 as SEHNR and CDR2 as FQNEAQ (reference sequence). CDR3 sequence (DNA): TGTGCCAGCAGCCCAGGAGGGTTAGACACCATATATTTT. Its translation: CASSPGGLDTIYF.

V gene TRBV27 combines with J gene TRBJ2-1, with 7 positions matching TRBD2. V dropped 8 bases and J dropped 2; count of bases not matched to a gene: 9. CDR1 is MNHEY and CDR2 is SMNVEV in the germline V gene (reference sequence). CDR3 length: 15 residues. The CDR3 sequence: CASRTGGSPYNEQFF. The CDR3 region has the DNA TGTGCCAGCCGTACCGGCGGGAGTCCCTACAATGAGCAGTTCTTC.

The V call is TRBV13, the J call TRBJ2-7, with 9 positions matching TRBD1. The CDR3 runs to 18 residues. CDR1 and CDR2 (germline): PRHDT, FYEKMQ (reference sequence). Unmatched junction bases numbered 18, after V lost 5 bases and J lost 4 bases. CDR3 sequence: CASSRRGQGLRGQYEQYF. For the CDR3, the DNA is TGTGCCAGCAGCCGACGAGGACAGGGGCTTCGGGGTCAGTACGAGCAGTACTTC.

The CDR3: CASSFSPGYEQYF. The CDR3 region has the DNA TGCGCCAGCAGCTTTTCTCCAGGCTACGAGCAGTACTTC. V and J are TRBV5-1 and TRBJ2-7; D is unclear. Looked up from germline, CDR1 is SGHRS and CDR2 is YFSETQ. The CDR3 loop spans 13 amino acids. V was shortened by 2 bases and J by 3 bases, with 9 bases between the two germline ends.

The J gene is TRBJ2-7, the V gene TRBV7-9; D uncertain. Germline CDR1 and CDR2: SEHNR and FQNEAQ (reference sequence). CDR3 length: 15 residues. Trimming left V 5 bases short and J 2 bases short, with 16 bases between. This chain's CDR3 is CASSTTVGTTYEQYF. The CDR3 DNA reads as TGTGCCAGCAGCACAACCGTGGGCACGACCTACGAGCAGTACTTC.

This clonotype was counted only a few times. V and J are TRBV2 and TRBJ1-1; perhaps TRBD1 as D (5 bases). This CDR3 is built from 14 residues. Per germline, CDR1 SNHLY and CDR2 FYNNEI. V was shortened by 7 bases and J by 0 bases, with 12 bases between the two germline ends. CDR3 loop: CASTGGSLNTEAFF. The CDR3 nucleotides read TGTGCCAGCACCGGGGGAAGCTTGAACACTGAAGCTTTCTTT.

This clonotype was counted only a few times. This rearrangement joins TRBV27 to TRBJ2-7; the D is unclear. CDR1 is MNHEY, CDR2 SMNVEV, per germline (reference sequence). The CDR3 has 14 amino acids. V gave up 2 bases and J gave up 6 bases, with 14 bases separating them. The CDR3 region has the DNA TGTGCCAGCAGTTTAGAAAGGGTTCCCCTCGAGCAGTACTTC. Translating it yields CASSLERVPLEQYF.

The J gene is TRBJ2-5, the V gene TRBV14, with unresolved D. CDR1 is SGHDN and CDR2 is FVKESK in the germline V gene. Trimming shortened V by 4 bases and J by 5 bases, and 8 bases separated the two germline ends. The CDR3 totals 12 residues. As DNA, the CDR3 is TGTGCCAGCAGCCGCAATGTGGAGACCCAGTACTTC. Translating gives CASSRNVETQYF.

A few counts support this clonotype. The genes are TRBV5-1 and TRBJ2-1; tentatively, D is TRBD2 (5 bases). The V and J ends lost 0 bases and 3 bases respectively, with 13 bases between them. Germline assignment: CDR1 SGHRS and CDR2 YFSETQ. The CDR3 loop spans 16 amino acids. The CDR3 sequence: CASSLGGLDFYNEQFF. The CDR3 coding sequence is TGCGCCAGCAGCTTGGGAGGGCTCGATTTCTACAATGAGCAGTTCTTC. Using reference TRBV5-1 and TRBJ2-1 for the parts outside the CDR3, the full variable domain is KAGVTQTPRYLIKTRGQQVTLSCSPISGHRSVSWYQQTPGQGLQFLFEYFSETQRNKGNFPGRFSGRQFSNSRSEMNVSTLELGDSALYLCASSLGGLDFYNEQFFGPGTRLTVL.

The rearrangement joins TRBV7-2 to TRBJ2-3; 10 nucleotides match TRBD2. The germline CDR1 and CDR2 sequences are SGHTA and FQGNSA. Trimming cost V 4 bases and J 3 bases; bases outside gene matches: 7. This CDR3 is built from 16 residues. CDR3 sequence: CASSSSRAGGTDTQYF. The CDR3 bases are TGTGCCAGCAGCTCCTCCCGAGCGGGGGGGACAGATACGCAGTATTTT. Full variable domain (missing parts from reference TRBV7-2 and TRBJ2-3): GAGVSQSPSNKVTEKGKDVELRCDPISGHTALYWYRQSLGQGLEFLIYFQGNSAPDKSGLPSDRFSAERTGGSVSTLTIQRTQQEDSAVYLCASSSSRAGGTDTQYFGPGTRLTVL.

The chain joins TRBV6-2 or TRBV6-3 to TRBJ2-7; a possible D gene is TRBD1 (5 bases). Germline lookup yields CDR1 MNHEY and CDR2 SVGEGT. The CDR3 is 16 residues long. V was pared by 0 bases and J by 3 bases, with 15 bases between. CDR3: CASSYSEGVLYYEQYF. Written as DNA, the CDR3 is TGTGCCAGCAGTTACTCTGAAGGGGTACTCTACTACGAGCAGTACTTC.

The chain recombines TRBV29-1 with TRBJ1-1; no definite D call. The germline V and J ends were trimmed by 7 bases and 1 base, with 16 bases remaining between them. CDR1 is SQVTM and CDR2 is ANQGSEA in the germline V gene. This CDR3 comprises 14 residues. Here the CDR3 DNA reads TGCAGCGGGGGATGGGGAGGAGGGAACACTGAAGCTTTCTTT. It is translated as CSGGWGGGNTEAFF. Supplemented by reference TRBV29-1 and TRBJ1-1, the full variable domain reads SAVISQKPSRDICQRGTSLTIQCQVDSQVTMMFWYRQQPGQSLTLIATANQGSEATYESGFVIDKFPISRPNLTFSTLTVSNMSPEDSSIYLCSGGWGGGNTEAFFGQGTRLTVV.

This clonotype was seen only a few times. V is TRBV4-2 and J is TRBJ2-1; TRBD2 agrees at 9 bases. V shed 2 bases and J 0 bases; nucleotides not matched to a gene: 2. Germline V gene data show CDR1 as LGHNA and CDR2 as YNFKEQ. CDR3 size: 16 residues. The CDR3 DNA reads TGTGCCAGCAGCCAATTACTAGCGGGCTCCTACAATGAGCAGTTCTTC. Protein sequence: CASSQLLAGSYNEQFF.

This chain connects TRBV20-1 to TRBJ2-7; D could derive from TRBD1 or TRBD2 (5 bases each). The CDR3 is 13 residues long. CDR1 and CDR2 from the germline V gene are DFQATT and SNEGSKA (reference sequence). Trimming pared 6 bases from V and 4 bases from J, leaving 16 bases between. The CDR3 loop is CSARDYRQYEQYF. CDR3 nucleotide sequence: TGCAGTGCCCGCGACTACAGGCAGTACGAGCAGTACTTC.

This clonotype came up a few times. V gene TRBV12-3 or TRBV12-4 combines with J gene TRBJ1-5, with D perhaps matching TRBD1 (5 bases). Trimming took off 7 bases at V and 4 bases at J, with 8 bases between the two ends. The CDR3 is made up of 12 amino acids. The CDR3 DNA is TGTGCCAGCAAAGGGGAAAATCAGCCCCAGCATTTT. Its protein is CASKGENQPQHF.

CDR3 loop: CASRIRAGITGELFF. The CDR3 region has the DNA TGTGCCAGTCGGATCCGGGCTGGGATCACCGGGGAGCTGTTTTTT. The chain recombines TRBV2 with TRBJ2-2; D unresolved. The CDR3 is 15 amino acids. Trimming removed 9 bases at V and 4 bases at J, with 18 bases between. The V gene's germline CDR1 is SNHLY and CDR2 FYNNEI.